This T cell receptor beta chain originates from a study of T cells in Graves' hyperthyroidism and ophthalmopathy. This CDR3 has 13 amino acids. Germline trimming cut 7 bases from V and 3 bases from J; bases unmatched to any gene: 4. Germline V CDR1 and CDR2: MNHEY, SVGEGT. This clonotype was counted many times. It was RNA transcripts that yielded the amplified TCR beta CDR3 regions. Primed by the HTBI set, a first-round RT-PCR was run on the TCR CDR3. Each CDR3 protein is one row after TCRdb ran MiXCR on the multiplex PCR reads. This table holds around 180,000 distinct CDR3 sequences, approximately 17% found once.

The chain employs TRBV6-2 or TRBV6-3 and TRBJ2-7; 9 bases agree with TRBD1. Material: blood. This clonotype was sampled from a woman between 50 and 59 years old with Graves' hyperthyroidism. The CDR3 sequence: CASTTGGDYEQYF. The CDR3 DNA reads as TGTGCCAGCACGACAGGGGGTGACTACGAGCAGTACTTC.